This TCR beta chain originates from a study of response to subunit inactivated influenza vaccine. Overall study findings and caveats: Few new T cells, the authors suggested, are recruited by each seasonal influenza vaccination.

This clonotype was seen only a few times. Its antigen is currently unknown. Using its own MiXCR run on the RT-PCR reads, TCRdb lists one record per CDR3 protein. The table has 430,000 or so distinct CDR3 sequences, roughly 11% seen once. This CDR3 has 13 amino acids. The germline V and J ends were trimmed by 1 base and 3 bases, with 7 bases remaining between them. From germline, CDR1 is MDHEN and CDR2 SYDVKM. The V gene is TRBV28, the J gene TRBJ2-7, with D unresolved. The sequence derives from a man between 50 and 59 years old who received an inactivated influenza vaccine. The sample in question was PBMCs from blood, obtained 40 to 50 days after vaccination. CDR3 loop: CASSLFVRYEQYF. In nucleotides, the CDR3 is TGTGCCAGCAGTTTATTCGTCCGCTACGAGCAGTACTTC.